A selection of T cell receptor beta chains follows, all from one sample in a study of blood T cell repertoires in COVID-19. Sequencing used immunoSEQ multiplex PCR; TCRdb keeps in-frame clones, though not all of them. Among about 290,000 clones, roughly 89% were seen once, and the ten largest hold over 8.5%. Input material: peripheral blood. The receptors stem from a woman aged 25 to 45 with COVID-19, enrolled during active disease. Each CDR3 is given with its conserved first and last residue. The D gene is left open where the match is weak. Clone size is stated in some rows and not others, as once, few, many or a class when expanded.

D: TRBD1; V: TRBV5-4; J: TRBJ1-5; size: .; CDR3: CASSWEQGAFPPQHF; DNA: TGTGCCAGCAGCTGGGAACAGGGGGCCTTCCCTCCCCAGCATTTT
D: TRBD2; V: TRBV5-1; J: TRBJ2-7; size: .; CDR3: CASSLTLAGSYEQYF; DNA: TGCGCCAGCAGCTTGACGCTAGCGGGGTCCTACGAGCAGTACTTC
D: TRBD1; V: TRBV5-1; J: TRBJ1-2; size: .; CDR3: CASSLGTGINYGYTF; DNA: TGCGCCAGCAGCTTGGGGACAGGGATTAACTATGGCTACACCTTC
D: .; V: TRBV27; J: TRBJ2-1; size: .; CDR3: CASREFRVSDEQFF; DNA: TGTGCCAGCAGGGAATTTCGGGTGAGTGATGAGCAGTTCTTC
D: .; V: TRBV18; J: TRBJ1-3; size: .; CDR3: CASSPPGAATGTIYF; DNA: TGTGCCAGCTCACCACCGGGGGCCGCGACGGGCACCATATATTTT
D: TRBD1; V: TRBV7-8; J: TRBJ1-4; size: .; CDR3: CASSLVNRGSTNEKLFF; DNA: TGTGCCAGCAGCTTAGTTAACAGGGGATCAACTAATGAAAAACTGTTTTTT
D: .; V: TRBV19; J: TRBJ1-2; size: .; CDR3: CASSIAGKTAEGYTF; DNA: TGTGCCAGTAGTATTGCGGGGAAGACAGCGGAGGGCTACACCTTC
D: TRBD1; V: TRBV4-2; J: TRBJ1-5; size: .; CDR3: CASSQDRATSNQPQHF; DNA: TGTGCCAGCAGTCAAGACAGGGCGACTAGCAATCAGCCCCAGCATTTT
D: .; V: TRBV6-6; J: TRBJ1-2; size: .; CDR3: CASSNSGTGGDYGYTF; DNA: TGTGCCAGCAGTAATTCCGGGACTGGGGGGGACTATGGCTACACCTTC
D: .; V: TRBV21-1; J: TRBJ2-3; size: .; CDR3: CASSLSRREQMKSGGADTQYF; DNA: TGTGCCAGCAGCCTCTCCCGGAGGGAACAGATGAAAAGCGGGGGCGCAGATACGCAGTATTTT
D: TRBD2; V: TRBV27; J: TRBJ2-2; size: once; CDR3: CASTGTSHTGELFF; DNA: TGTGCCAGCACCGGGACTAGTCACACCGGGGAGCTGTTTTTT
D: .; V: TRBV29-1; J: TRBJ1-2; size: .; CDR3: CSVDQGVWYGYTF; DNA: TGCAGCGTTGATCAGGGTGTCTGGTATGGCTACACCTTC
D: .; V: TRBV18; J: TRBJ1-6; size: few; CDR3: CASSPGRGNNSPLHF; DNA: TGTGCCAGCTCACCAGGAAGGGGGAATAATTCACCCCTCCACTTT
D: .; V: TRBV7-9; J: TRBJ2-7; size: .; CDR3: CASSLGTSGSSYEQYF; DNA: TGTGCCAGCAGCTTAGGAACATCCGGGTCCTCCTACGAGCAGTACTTC
D: .; V: TRBV27; J: TRBJ1-5; size: .; CDR3: CASSLTGGEDQPQHF; DNA: TGTGCCAGCAGTTTAACTGGAGGGGAGGATCAGCCCCAGCATTTT
D: .; V: TRBV7-9; J: TRBJ2-5; size: .; CDR3: CASSLIGLTLTQETQYF; DNA: TGTGCCAGCAGCTTAATAGGACTCACCCTGACTCAAGAGACCCAGTACTTC
D: .; V: TRBV2; J: TRBJ2-3; size: .; CDR3: CASSEGRWRTDTQYF; DNA: TGTGCCAGCAGTGAAGGGAGATGGAGAACAGATACGCAGTATTTT
D: .; V: TRBV11-2; J: TRBJ1-1; size: .; CDR3: CASSLHRNTEAFF; DNA: TGTGCCAGCAGCTTACACAGAAACACTGAAGCTTTCTTT
D: .; V: TRBV29-1; J: TRBJ2-1; size: .; CDR3: CSAQGWLGFLDEQFF; DNA: TGCAGCGCCCAGGGGTGGTTGGGATTTTTAGATGAGCAGTTCTTC
D: .; V: TRBV27; J: TRBJ1-1; size: .; CDR3: CASSLYLEGTEAFF; DNA: TGTGCCAGCAGTTTATATCTGGAGGGGACTGAAGCTTTCTTT
D: TRBD1; V: TRBV27; J: TRBJ1-2; size: .; CDR3: CASSLGTGAIYGYTF; DNA: TGTGCCAGCAGTTTAGGGACAGGGGCTATCTATGGCTACACCTTC
D: TRBD2; V: TRBV5-1; J: TRBJ2-1; size: .; CDR3: CASSLGSGGAWNEQFF; DNA: TGCGCCAGCAGCTTGGGTAGCGGGGGGGCCTGGAATGAGCAGTTCTTC
D: .; V: TRBV2; J: TRBJ1-5; size: .; CDR3: CASSVRRSGNINQPQHF; DNA: TGTGCCAGCAGCGTCCGCAGGTCGGGGAACATCAATCAGCCCCAGCATTTT
D: .; V: TRBV18; J: TRBJ2-3; size: .; CDR3: CASSSLVPGGSTDTQYF; DNA: TGTGCCAGCTCTTCCCTCGTCCCGGGGGGCTCGACAGATACGCAGTATTTT
D: .; V: TRBV6-5; J: TRBJ1-2; size: once; CDR3: CATLTAGGRGYTF; DNA: TGTGCCACCTTAACCGCGGGGGGTCGTGGCTACACCTTC
D: TRBD1; V: TRBV29-1; J: TRBJ1-4; size: .; CDR3: CSVVGQGRNEKLFF; DNA: TGCAGCGTTGTTGGACAGGGGAGGAATGAAAAACTGTTTTTT
D: .; V: TRBV4-1; J: TRBJ1-2; size: .; CDR3: CASSQQINYGYTF; DNA: TGCGCCAGCAGCCAACAGATTAACTATGGCTACACCTTC
D: TRBD1; V: TRBV6-5; J: TRBJ1-2; size: .; CDR3: CASIGTGELNYGYTF; DNA: TGTGCCAGCATCGGGACAGGGGAACTTAACTATGGCTACACCTTC
D: .; V: TRBV7-2; J: TRBJ2-5; size: .; CDR3: CASSLGLHQETQYF; DNA: TGTGCCAGCAGCTTAGGACTTCACCAAGAGACCCAGTACTTC
D: TRBD2; V: TRBV14; J: TRBJ2-7; size: .; CDR3: CASSQEGTSGRLYEQYF; DNA: TGTGCCAGCAGCCAAGAAGGGACTAGCGGGCGACTCTACGAGCAGTACTTC
D: TRBD1; V: TRBV11-2; J: TRBJ1-1; size: .; CDR3: CASSLTGETGAFF; DNA: TGTGCCAGCAGCTTGACAGGGGAAACGGGAGCTTTCTTT
D: TRBD1; V: TRBV5-1; J: TRBJ2-2; size: .; CDR3: CATSPGTGHGELFF; DNA: TGCGCCACCTCTCCCGGGACAGGCCACGGGGAGCTGTTTTTT
D: .; V: TRBV27; J: TRBJ2-7; size: .; CDR3: CASSTGAYEQYF; DNA: TGTGCCAGCAGCACGGGGGCCTACGAGCAGTACTTC
D: .; V: TRBV18; J: TRBJ1-1; size: .; CDR3: CASSPLGSNTEAFF; DNA: TGTGCCAGCTCACCATTGGGCAGTAACACTGAAGCTTTCTTT
D: .; V: TRBV27; J: TRBJ1-5; size: .; CDR3: CASSLQAHQPQHF; DNA: TGTGCCAGCAGTTTACAGGCCCATCAGCCCCAGCATTTT
D: .; V: TRBV6-5; J: TRBJ2-7; size: .; CDR3: CASSYSTSHEQYF; DNA: TGTGCCAGCAGTTACTCGACTAGTCACGAGCAGTACTTC
D: TRBD1; V: TRBV7-9; J: TRBJ1-1; size: .; CDR3: CASRSPFLRGLSTEAFF; DNA: TGTGCCAGCAGATCCCCCTTCCTCAGGGGGTTGAGCACTGAAGCTTTCTTT
D: TRBD2; V: TRBV7-6; J: TRBJ2-3; size: .; CDR3: CASSLPASGGSSTDTQYF; DNA: TGTGCCAGCAGCTTACCGGCTAGCGGGGGAAGTAGCACAGATACGCAGTATTTT
D: .; V: TRBV5-4; J: TRBJ2-5; size: .; CDR3: CASSLTGREETQYF; DNA: TGTGCCAGCAGCTTGACTGGGCGTGAAGAGACCCAGTACTTC
D: .; V: TRBV2; J: TRBJ1-2; size: .; CDR3: CASTSLLSYGYTF; DNA: TGTGCCAGCACTTCTTTACTAAGCTATGGCTACACCTTC
D: TRBD1; V: TRBV6-6; J: TRBJ2-7; size: .; CDR3: CASATGQGPFEQYF; DNA: TGTGCCAGCGCCACGGGACAGGGCCCGTTCGAGCAGTACTTC
D: TRBD2; V: TRBV11-2; J: TRBJ2-1; size: .; CDR3: CASSLLAGADNEQFF; DNA: TGTGCCAGCAGCTTACTAGCGGGGGCCGACAATGAGCAGTTCTTC
D: .; V: TRBV29-1; J: TRBJ2-7; size: .; CDR3: CSVEGHGTYEQYF; DNA: TGCAGCGTTGAAGGACACGGTACCTACGAGCAGTACTTC
D: TRBD2; V: TRBV7-9; J: TRBJ2-1; size: .; CDR3: CASSLGLAGIYSYNEQFF; DNA: TGTGCCAGCAGCTTGGGACTAGCGGGGATATACTCCTACAATGAGCAGTTCTTC
D: .; V: TRBV2; J: TRBJ1-2; size: many; CDR3: CASSSGAESNYGYTF; DNA: TGTGCCAGCAGTAGCGGGGCAGAATCAAACTATGGCTACACCTTC
D: .; V: TRBV6-5; J: TRBJ1-5; size: .; CDR3: CASSSLFNQPQHF; DNA: TGTGCCAGCAGTTCTCTATTCAATCAGCCCCAGCATTTT
D: .; V: TRBV6-4; J: TRBJ2-1; size: .; CDR3: CASSSGRAAYNEQFF; DNA: TGTGCCAGCAGCTCGGGCAGGGCCGCCTACAATGAGCAGTTCTTC
D: TRBD1; V: TRBV11-2; J: TRBJ2-1; size: .; CDR3: CASSRRDRVGNEQFF; DNA: TGTGCCAGCAGCCGCCGGGACAGGGTAGGCAATGAGCAGTTCTTC
D: TRBD1; V: TRBV5-1; J: TRBJ1-2; size: .; CDR3: CASRPTRDSTYGYTF; DNA: TGCGCCAGCCGGCCTACTAGGGACAGCACCTATGGCTACACCTTC
D: TRBD1; V: TRBV4-1; J: TRBJ1-4; size: .; CDR3: CASSQALAGGASAEKLFF; DNA: TGCGCCAGCAGCCAAGCCTTGGCAGGGGGCGCCTCGGCTGAAAAACTGTTTTTT
D: .; V: TRBV4-1; J: TRBJ1-5; size: .; CDR3: CASSQVFDRRQPQHF; DNA: TGCGCCAGCAGCCAAGTATTCGACCGCAGGCAGCCCCAGCATTTT
D: .; V: TRBV27; J: TRBJ1-2; size: .; CDR3: CASRTATGQDGYTF; DNA: TGTGCCAGCCGCACTGCCACAGGGCAGGATGGCTACACCTTC
D: .; V: TRBV28; J: TRBJ2-6; size: few; CDR3: CASSLLTGANVLTF; DNA: TGTGCCAGCAGTTTATTAACTGGGGCCAACGTCCTGACTTTC